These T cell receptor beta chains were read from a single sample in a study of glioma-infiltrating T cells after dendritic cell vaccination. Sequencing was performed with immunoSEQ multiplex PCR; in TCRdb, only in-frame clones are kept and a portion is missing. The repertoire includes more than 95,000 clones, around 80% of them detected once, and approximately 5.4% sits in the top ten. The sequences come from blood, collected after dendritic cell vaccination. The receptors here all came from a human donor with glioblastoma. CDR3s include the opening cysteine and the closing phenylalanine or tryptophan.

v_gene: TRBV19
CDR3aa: CASQQGAGNQPQHF

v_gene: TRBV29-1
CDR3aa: CSVRTGGGYNEQFF

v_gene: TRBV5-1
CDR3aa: CASSLSGVNTDTQYF

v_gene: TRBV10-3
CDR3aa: CATLRDTAYEQYF

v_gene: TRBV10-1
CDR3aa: CASSPPGTSGGAYNEQFF

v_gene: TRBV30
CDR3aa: CAWSVGGATSHGYTF

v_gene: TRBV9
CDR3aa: CASSVEGYTEAFF

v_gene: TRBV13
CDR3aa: CASRIWELVQSRANVLTF

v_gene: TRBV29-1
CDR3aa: CSVEAVDRGNQPQHF

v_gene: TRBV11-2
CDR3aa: CASSFRAYNEQFF

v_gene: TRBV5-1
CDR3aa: CASRPGTGGLHEQYF

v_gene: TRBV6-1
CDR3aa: CASNHRSSYEQYF

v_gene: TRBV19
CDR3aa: CASSIGGTGSYEQYF

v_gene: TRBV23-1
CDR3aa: CASSHWGQGPSTDTQYF

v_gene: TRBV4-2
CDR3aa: CASSQELPGVKYEQYF

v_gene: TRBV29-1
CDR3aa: CSVVVTEEQYF

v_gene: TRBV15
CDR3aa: CATSSHRGQKTYEQYF

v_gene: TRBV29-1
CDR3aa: CSVVRSPEAFF

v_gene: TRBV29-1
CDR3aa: CSVTGTGALNTEAFF

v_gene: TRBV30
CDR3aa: CAWSSGGGQPQHF

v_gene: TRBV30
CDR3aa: CAWSVLSNQPQHF

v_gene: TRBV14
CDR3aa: CASSSQRYTIYF

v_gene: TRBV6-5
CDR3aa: CASSSRQGRRGELFF

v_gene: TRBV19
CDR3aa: CASSPQGARMNTEAFF

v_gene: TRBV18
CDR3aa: CASSPFASGQETQYF

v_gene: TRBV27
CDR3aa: CASASYERDRGNEQFF

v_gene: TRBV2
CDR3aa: CASTPLSYEQYF

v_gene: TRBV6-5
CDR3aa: CASSYPDRATEAFF

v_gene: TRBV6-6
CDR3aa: CASSSPLAGGSEQFF

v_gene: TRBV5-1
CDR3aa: CASSWTTGLGIYEQYF

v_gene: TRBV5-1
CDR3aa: CASTRGGPTVNEQFF

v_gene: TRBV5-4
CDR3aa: CASSRSQGNNYGYTF

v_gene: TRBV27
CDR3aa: CASSLGGSSYNEQFF

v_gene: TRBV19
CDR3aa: CASSTGTGTSGHNEQFF

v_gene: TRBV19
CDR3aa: CASSIAQGGGYTF

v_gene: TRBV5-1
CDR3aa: CASSQGSSEAFF

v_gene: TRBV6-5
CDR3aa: CASSTTQGFGQPQHF

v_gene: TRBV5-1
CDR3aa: CASSLDRGYTF

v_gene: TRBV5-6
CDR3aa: CASSFGLAGELGETDTQYF

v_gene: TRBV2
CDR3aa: CASSPETRSAEQFF

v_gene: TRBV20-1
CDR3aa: CSANIAEAFF

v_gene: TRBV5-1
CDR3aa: CASSPVAGGSKLNEQFF

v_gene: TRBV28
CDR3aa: CASSLTGWNTGELFF

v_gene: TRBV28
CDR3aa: CASQPRQGGAFF

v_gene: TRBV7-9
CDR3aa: CASSLQGGSYEQYF

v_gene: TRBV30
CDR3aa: CALAVGRQWTGELFF

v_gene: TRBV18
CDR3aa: CASSHGGEQPQHF

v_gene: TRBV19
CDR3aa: CASQRQGYYNEQFF

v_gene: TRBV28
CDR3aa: CASSSLGQGARGYTF

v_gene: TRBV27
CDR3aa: CASSRVFGGYEQYF

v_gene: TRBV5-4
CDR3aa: CASSPSPTPGLNTGELFF

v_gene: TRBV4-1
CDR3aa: CASSQETGSTEAFF

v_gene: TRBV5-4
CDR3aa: CASSWGTGANTEAFF

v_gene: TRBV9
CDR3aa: CASSPYRENEKLFF

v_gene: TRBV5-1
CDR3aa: CASSLEEGAYTEAFF

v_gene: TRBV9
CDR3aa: CASSRSSGGEQETQYF

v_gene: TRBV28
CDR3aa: CASSLGLAKGEQYF